The 28 T cell receptor beta chains below all came from one sample that was sequenced in a study of cytomegalovirus exposure and HLA in healthy donors. PCR was performed using 60 Vbeta and 13 Jbeta primers. TCRdb's table, derived via immunoSEQ multiplex PCR, lists solely in-frame clones and lacks some. The repertoire includes 75,000 to 90,000 clones, over 65% of them detected once, and 3.3% sits in the top ten. The sequencing sample was made of PBMCs. These receptors were collected from a man aged 50 to 60 in good health and CMV-seronegative.

The chain joins TRBV6-1 to TRBJ2-5, with D tentatively TRBD2 (6 bases). Trimming removed 7 bases from V and 0 bases from J, with 15 bases in between. The CDR3 consists of 15 residues. The germline CDR1 and CDR2 sequences are MNHNS and SASEGT. The CDR3 DNA sequence: TGTGCCAGCACCAAAGGTGGACTAAACCAAGAGACCCAGTACTTC. Amino acids: CASTKGGLNQETQYF.

V and J are TRBV30 and TRBJ2-7; D perhaps matches TRBD1 (6 bases). Trimming took off 4 bases at V and 9 bases at J, with 19 bases between the two ends. CDR1 GTSNPN and CDR2 SVGIG come from the germline V gene (reference sequence). The CDR3 length is 13 residues. CDR3 in DNA: TGTGCCTGGACCCGGGACATACTCCGCGGGCAGTACTTC. This codes for CAWTRDILRGQYF.

The rearrangement uses TRBV7-2 and TRBJ1-1; no reliable D call. V lost 5 bases and J 6 bases, leaving 13 bases between the germline ends. This CDR3 has 13 residues. CDR1 SGHTA and CDR2 FQGNSA come from the germline V gene. CDR3 DNA: TGTGCCAGCAGCCTCTCACGAGGGCCTGAAGCTTTCTTT. Protein: CASSLSRGPEAFF.

The rearrangement links TRBV30 to TRBJ1-6; TRBD1 matches at 7 bases. CDR3 size: 13 residues. CDR1 GTSNPN and CDR2 SVGIG come from the germline V gene (reference sequence). V trimming: 8 bases; J trimming: 8 bases; junction bases outside the gene matches: 9. CDR3 amino acids: CAGRGQGDSPLHF. Here the CDR3 DNA reads TGTGCCGGACGGGGCCAGGGGGATTCACCCCTCCACTTT.

This clone was counted a few times. The V gene is TRBV6-1, the J gene TRBJ1-5, with 8 nucleotides matching TRBD1. The CDR3 has 14 amino acids. Germline CDR1 reads MNHNS; CDR2 reads SASEGT. The CDR3 DNA reads TGTGGGAGTAATGGACAGGGACTGAATCAGCCCCAGCATTTT. Translating it yields CGSNGQGLNQPQHF.

This sequence joins TRBV27 and TRBJ2-7; no reliable D call. Trimming took off 6 bases at V and 0 bases at J, with 9 bases between the two ends. Germline lookup yields CDR1 MNHEY and CDR2 SMNVEV (reference sequence). The CDR3 consists of 13 residues. The CDR3 nucleotides are TGTGCCAGCAGCCTCCACAGCTCCTACGAGCAGTACTTC. This translates into CASSLHSSYEQYF.

In its sample, this clone was seen many times. The CDR3 reads CASSLPYRQGGYGYTF. CDR3 in DNA: TGTGCCAGCAGTTTACCTTACCGACAGGGAGGTTATGGCTACACCTTC. The chain has TRBV28 and TRBJ1-2; TRBD1 aligns across 7 bases. Germline CDR1 MDHEN, CDR2 SYDVKM. CDR3 length equals 16 residues. V dropped 2 bases and J dropped 5; count of bases not matched to a gene: 11.

The gene calls are TRBV5-1 and TRBJ2-3, with D maybe TRBD1 (5 bases). V was pared by 4 bases and J by 5 bases, with 17 bases between. The germline V gene encodes CDR1 SGHRS and CDR2 YFSETQ. This CDR3 is 15 amino acids long. This CDR3 reads CASSPRYGARDTQYF. Written as DNA, the CDR3 is TGCGCCAGCAGCCCCCGCTATGGGGCCAGAGATACGCAGTATTTT.

This clone was counted a few times. V gene TRBV28 combines with J gene TRBJ1-1, with unresolved D. The germline V gene encodes CDR1 MDHEN and CDR2 SYDVKM. The CDR3 totals 13 residues. The V and J ends lost 3 bases and 3 bases respectively, with 8 bases between them. CDR3: CASSFKRDTEAFF. The CDR3, as DNA: TGTGCCAGCAGTTTCAAGAGGGACACTGAAGCTTTCTTT.

The V gene is TRBV28, the J gene TRBJ1-2; 8 nucleotides line up with TRBD1. The V gene end was trimmed by 8 bases and the J gene end by 3 bases; junction bases not matched to a gene: 5. The germline V gene has CDR1 MDHEN and CDR2 SYDVKM. This CDR3 is built from 13 residues. Here the CDR3 reads CASSPDRDYGYTF. The CDR3 DNA sequence: TGTGCCAGCTCCCCGGACAGGGACTATGGCTACACCTTC.

V usage is TRBV4-2 and J usage is TRBJ2-2, with D possibly TRBD1 on 6 matching bases. Germline values: CDR1 LGHNA, CDR2 YNFKEQ. V lost 4 bases and J 2 bases, leaving 8 bases between the germline ends. There are 14 residues in the CDR3. The CDR3 sequence is CASSLGQNTGELFF. The CDR3 DNA is TGTGCCAGCAGCCTGGGACAAAACACCGGGGAGCTGTTTTTT.

The chain employs TRBV29-1 and TRBJ1-4; possibly TRBD1 for D (6 bases). Germline-derived CDR1 and CDR2 are SQVTM and ANQGSEA. The CDR3 is 15 amino acids. V was trimmed by 6 bases and J by 5 bases, leaving 19 bases between them. The CDR3 region is CSVRGGGGKNEKLFF. The CDR3 bases are TGCAGCGTCAGGGGCGGCGGAGGTAAAAATGAAAAACTGTTTTTT. The full variable domain, in which reference TRBV29-1 and TRBJ1-4 provide the parts outside the CDR3, is SAVISQKPSRDICQRGTSLTIQCQVDSQVTMMFWYRQQPGQSLTLIATANQGSEATYESGFVIDKFPISRPNLTFSTLTVSNMSPEDSSIYLCSVRGGGGKNEKLFFGSGTQLSVL.

This clone came up once. V usage is TRBV7-2 and J usage is TRBJ2-3, with D possibly TRBD2 on 7 matching bases. Germline loops: CDR1 SGHTA, CDR2 FQGNSA. The CDR3 runs to 17 residues. V shed 0 bases and J shed 3 bases, with 16 bases lying between them. DNA of the CDR3: TGTGCCAGCAGCTTAGCGCGGGTAGGGAGGGGGACAGATACGCAGTATTTT. The encoded protein is CASSLARVGRGTDTQYF.

The gene calls are TRBV5-1 and TRBJ1-1; TRBD1 is a possible D gene (5 bases). The V and J ends lost 4 bases and 4 bases respectively, with 14 bases between them. This CDR3 contains 14 residues. Germline CDR1 reads SGHRS; CDR2 reads YFSETQ. In DNA, the CDR3 is TGCGCCAGCAGCCCCCTTCTTCAGGGCACTGAAGCTTTCTTT. It encodes CASSPLLQGTEAFF.

The rearrangement uses TRBV15 and TRBJ2-3; no clear D. Germline CDR1 is LNHNV and CDR2 is YYDKDF (reference sequence). With 3 bases removed from V and 0 bases from J, the gap between germline ends came to 10 bases. CDR3 length: 15 residues. The CDR3 loop reads CATSSRSSSTDTQYF. In DNA, the CDR3 is TGTGCCACCAGCAGCCGGTCCTCTAGCACAGATACGCAGTATTTT.

The chain carries TRBV2 and TRBJ1-6; D perhaps matches TRBD1 (6 bases). Between the trimmed V and J ends, which lost 2 bases and 6 bases, there was a span of 14 bases. There are 16 residues in the CDR3. Germline V lookup: CDR1 SNHLY, CDR2 FYNNEI. The chain's CDR3 is CASSESTGIFNSPLHF. The CDR3 DNA reads TGTGCCAGCAGTGAATCCACAGGGATCTTTAATTCACCCCTCCACTTT.

This clone has a single count. CDR3 loop: CATGEFYEQYF. The CDR3 nucleotides read TGTGCCACCGGGGAGTTCTACGAGCAGTACTTC. The J gene is TRBJ2-7, the V gene TRBV2; a possible D gene is TRBD2 (5 bases). This CDR3 contains 11 residues. The germline CDR1 and CDR2 sequences are SNHLY and FYNNEI. V lost 10 bases and J 3 bases, leaving 10 bases between the germline ends.

V is TRBV9 and J is TRBJ1-5; no clear D. Trimming took 0 bases from V and 0 from J, leaving 13 bases between them. The CDR3 consists of 17 residues. Germline V gene data show CDR1 as SGDLS and CDR2 as YYNGEE. The CDR3 sequence is CASSVGAQAGSNQPQHF. In DNA, the CDR3 is TGTGCCAGCAGCGTAGGCGCCCAGGCGGGTAGCAATCAGCCCCAGCATTTT. Full variable domain (missing parts from reference TRBV9 and TRBJ1-5): DSGVTQTPKHLITATGQRVTLRCSPRSGDLSVYWYQQSLDQGLQFLIQYYNGEERAKGNILERFSAQQFPDLHSELNLSSLELGDSALYFCASSVGAQAGSNQPQHFGDGTRLSIL.

The chain is built from TRBV4-1 and TRBJ2-2; D might be TRBD2 (6 bases). Germline CDR1 reads MGHRA; CDR2 reads YSYEKL. The V and J ends lost 3 bases and 2 bases respectively, with 10 bases between them. CDR3 length: 15 residues. CDR3 DNA sequence: TGCGCCAGCAGCCATCCGCGGGGCAACACCGGGGAGCTGTTTTTT. It is translated as CASSHPRGNTGELFF.

This clone occurred once. This rearrangement joins TRBV2 to TRBJ2-7, with 8 bases identical to TRBD1. The CDR3 totals 15 residues. The germline V gene has CDR1 SNHLY and CDR2 FYNNEI. V was clipped by 5 bases and J by 0 bases; unmatched bases: 6. The CDR3 sequence: CASSPQQGVSYEQYF. The CDR3 coding sequence is TGTGCCAGCAGTCCACAACAGGGGGTCTCCTACGAGCAGTACTTC.

V usage is TRBV5-1 and J usage is TRBJ2-7; 10 bases fit TRBD1. The CDR3 is made up of 14 amino acids. From germline, CDR1 is SGHRS and CDR2 YFSETQ. With V trimmed by 4 bases and J by 2 bases, 3 bases remained unmatched. The DNA of the CDR3 is TGCGCCAGCAGCATAGGACAGGGGGCCTACGAGCAGTACTTC. It encodes CASSIGQGAYEQYF.

The chain links TRBV9 to TRBJ1-6; D gene ambiguous. The CDR3 is made up of 13 amino acids. V gave up 0 bases and J gave up 8 bases, with 6 bases separating them. Per the germline V gene, CDR1 is SGDLS and CDR2 is YYNGEE. The CDR3 nucleotides are TGTGCCAGCAGCGTAGTTGAGGATTCACCCCTCCACTTT. This codes for CASSVVEDSPLHF.

The genes are TRBV19 and TRBJ1-6; 8 bases match TRBD1. V trimming: 3 bases; J trimming: 7 bases; junction bases outside the gene matches: 5. This CDR3 has 15 residues. Germline V gives CDR1 LNHDA, CDR2 SQIVND (reference sequence). CDR3 DNA sequence: TGTGCCAGTAGTATCCAGACAGGGGTAAATTCACCCCTCCACTTT. It is translated as CASSIQTGVNSPLHF.

The chain recombines TRBV5-4 with TRBJ1-6; D is undetermined. Germline CDR1 and CDR2: SGHNT and YYREEE (reference sequence). V was clipped by 0 bases and J by 9 bases, with 7 bases between them. This CDR3 is 13 amino acids long. In DNA form, the CDR3 reads TGTGCCAGCAGCTTGGCCGAGGGTTCACCCCTCCACTTT. Translation gives CASSLAEGSPLHF.

The chain employs TRBV6-1 and TRBJ1-5, with a tentative D call TRBD1 (6 bases). This CDR3 is 15 amino acids long. Germline V lookup: CDR1 MNHNS, CDR2 SASEGT. The V end lost 6 bases, the J end lost 6 bases, and 18 bases lay between the germline ends. The CDR3 reads CASRTQGSSGQPQHF. CDR3 coding DNA: TGTGCCAGCAGAACACAGGGAAGTTCTGGTCAGCCCCAGCATTTT.

The chain links TRBV15 to TRBJ2-5; TRBD2 matches at 8 bases. This CDR3 is 15 amino acids long. With 0 bases clipped from V and 5 bases from J, the junction kept 5 bases outside the gene matches. The V gene's germline CDR1 is LNHNV and CDR2 YYDKDF (reference sequence). For the CDR3, the DNA is TGTGCCACCAGCAGAGATCGGGGGGGTATGGAGACCCAGTACTTC. It codes for CATSRDRGGMETQYF.

This clone showed up many times. The genes are TRBV5-6 and TRBJ1-4; 11 positions match TRBD1. There are 15 residues in the CDR3. Trimming at V came to 1 base and at J to 7 bases, leaving 3 bases not matched to a gene. Germline values: CDR1 SGHDT, CDR2 YYEEEE. The CDR3 protein is CASSLRTGGGEKLFF. The DNA of the CDR3 is TGTGCCAGCAGCTTGCGGACAGGGGGCGGTGAAAAACTGTTTTTT.

CDR3 protein: CASSLSGRPSSYNEQFF. The CDR3 DNA reads TGCGCCAGCAGCTTATCAGGGCGGCCGAGCTCCTACAATGAGCAGTTCTTC. The chain has TRBV5-1 and TRBJ2-1; tentative D call: TRBD1 (5 bases). Germline V gene lookup returns CDR1 SGHRS and CDR2 YFSETQ. This CDR3 has 17 residues. The V gene lost 2 bases and the J gene lost 0 bases, with 15 bases spanning the gap.